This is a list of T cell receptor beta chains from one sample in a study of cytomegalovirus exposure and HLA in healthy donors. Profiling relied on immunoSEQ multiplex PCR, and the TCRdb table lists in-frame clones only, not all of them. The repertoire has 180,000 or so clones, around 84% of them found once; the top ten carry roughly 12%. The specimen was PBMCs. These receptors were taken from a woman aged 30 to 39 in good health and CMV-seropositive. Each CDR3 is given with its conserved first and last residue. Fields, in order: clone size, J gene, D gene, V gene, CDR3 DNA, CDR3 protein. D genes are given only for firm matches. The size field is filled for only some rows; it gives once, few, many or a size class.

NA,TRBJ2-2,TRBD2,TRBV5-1,TGCGCCAGCAGCCAAAGTTCCGGGACTAGTCCCACCGGGGAGCTGTTTTTT,CASSQSSGTSPTGELFF
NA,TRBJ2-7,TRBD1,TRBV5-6,TGTGCCAGCAGCTCGGACAGGGGGTACTCCTACGAGCAGTACTTC,CASSSDRGYSYEQYF
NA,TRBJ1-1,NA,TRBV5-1,TGCGCCAGCAGCTTGACTCAACAGGAAGGCACTGAAGCTTTCTTT,CASSLTQQEGTEAFF
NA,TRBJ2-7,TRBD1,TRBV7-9,TGTGCCAGCAGTCCCGGGACAGGGGTAGACGAGCAGTACTTC,CASSPGTGVDEQYF
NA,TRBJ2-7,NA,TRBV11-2,TGTGCCAGCAGCCAACCCCACTCACCACCCTACGAGCAGTACTTC,CASSQPHSPPYEQYF
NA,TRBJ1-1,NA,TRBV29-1,TGCAGCGTGGCCCTGGGACAGAACACTGAAGCTTTCTTT,CSVALGQNTEAFF
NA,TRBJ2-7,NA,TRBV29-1,TGCAGCGTCCGACCTTTAGGGGGTGAGGAGCAGTACTTC,CSVRPLGGEEQYF
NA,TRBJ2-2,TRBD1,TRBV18,TGTGCCAGCTCAGCGACAGGGGACACCGGGGAGCTGTTTTTT,CASSATGDTGELFF
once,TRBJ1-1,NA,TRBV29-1,TGCAGCGTTGGGACAGAGGCTTTCTTT,CSVGTEAFF
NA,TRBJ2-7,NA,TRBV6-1,TGTGCCAGCAGTGAATACAGCTTCTACGAGCAGTACTTC,CASSEYSFYEQYF
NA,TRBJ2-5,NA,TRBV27,TGTGCCAGCAGCCCCACTTGGTACCAAGAGACCCAGTACTTC,CASSPTWYQETQYF
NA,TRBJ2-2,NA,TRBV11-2,TGTGCCAGCAGCACAGATAGGGGGGAGCTGTTTTTT,CASSTDRGELFF
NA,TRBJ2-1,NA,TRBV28,TGTGCCAGCAGTTTAACTTACAATGAGCAGTTCTTC,CASSLTYNEQFF
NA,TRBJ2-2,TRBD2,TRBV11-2,TGTGCCAGCAGCGCTCCCCGGGGGACTAGCGGGACCACCGGGGAGCTGTTTTTT,CASSAPRGTSGTTGELFF
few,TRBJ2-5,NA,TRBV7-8,TGTGCCAGCATGCTAAACCAGGGGGAGACCCAGTACTTC,CASMLNQGETQYF
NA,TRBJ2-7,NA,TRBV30,TGTGCCTGGAGAAATGGGCTAGGGGTCCACGAGCAGTACTTC,CAWRNGLGVHEQYF
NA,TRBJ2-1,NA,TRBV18,TGTGCCAGCTCACCAATGATGAGGGACTACAATGAGCAGTTCTTC,CASSPMMRDYNEQFF
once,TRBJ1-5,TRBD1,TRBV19,TGTGCCAGTAGTATGACAGGGGGCGCAGAACAGCCCCAGCATTTT,CASSMTGGAEQPQHF
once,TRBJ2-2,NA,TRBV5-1,TGCGCCAGCAGCTCGGAGCCTGACAGAGACACCGGGGAGCTGTTTTTT,CASSSEPDRDTGELFF
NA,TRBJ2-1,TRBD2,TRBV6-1,TGTGCCAGCAGTTCTATAGCGGGCCAAGGGAATGAGCAGTTCTTC,CASSSIAGQGNEQFF
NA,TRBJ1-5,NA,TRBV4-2,TGTGCCAGCAGCCAAGATTGGAACAGCTTTAATCAGCCCCAGCATTTT,CASSQDWNSFNQPQHF
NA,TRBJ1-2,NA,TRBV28,TGTGCCAGCAGTGTAGGACAGAACTATGGCTACACCTTC,CASSVGQNYGYTF
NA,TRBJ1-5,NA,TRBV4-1,TGCGCCAGCAGCCCTTCATGGGGGCAGGCGCCCCAGCATTTT,CASSPSWGQAPQHF
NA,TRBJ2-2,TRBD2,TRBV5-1,TGCGCCAGCACCCCAACTAGCGGGGGGAACACCGGGGAGCTGTTTTTT,CASTPTSGGNTGELFF
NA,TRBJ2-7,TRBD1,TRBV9,TGTGCCAGCAGCGTCGGGACAGCAATCTACGAGCAGTACTTC,CASSVGTAIYEQYF
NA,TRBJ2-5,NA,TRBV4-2,TGTGCCAGCAGCCAAGATCTAGGGGCGCCGGGAGAGACCCAGTACTTC,CASSQDLGAPGETQYF
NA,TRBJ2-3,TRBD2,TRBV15,TGTGCCACCAGCAGAGAAAGGCCGGGAGGCTCAGATACGCAGTATTTT,CATSRERPGGSDTQYF
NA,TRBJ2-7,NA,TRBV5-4,TGTGCCAGCAGCTCAACGGGAGACTACGAGCAGTACTTC,CASSSTGDYEQYF
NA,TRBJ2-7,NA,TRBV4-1,TGCGCCAGCAGCCAAGCGGGAGCGACCGAGCAGTACTTC,CASSQAGATEQYF
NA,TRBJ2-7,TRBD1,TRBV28,TGTGCCAGCAGTTCCCGGACAGGGCCAACAACCTACGAGCAGTACTTC,CASSSRTGPTTYEQYF
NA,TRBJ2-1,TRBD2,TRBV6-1,TGTGCCAGCAGTGGGGTAGGACTAGCGATCTCCCTGGGGGAGTTCTTC,CASSGVGLAISLGEFF
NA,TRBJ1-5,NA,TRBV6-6,TGTGCCAGCAGTTACTCTGGGGGCCGTAATCAGCCCCAGCATTTT,CASSYSGGRNQPQHF